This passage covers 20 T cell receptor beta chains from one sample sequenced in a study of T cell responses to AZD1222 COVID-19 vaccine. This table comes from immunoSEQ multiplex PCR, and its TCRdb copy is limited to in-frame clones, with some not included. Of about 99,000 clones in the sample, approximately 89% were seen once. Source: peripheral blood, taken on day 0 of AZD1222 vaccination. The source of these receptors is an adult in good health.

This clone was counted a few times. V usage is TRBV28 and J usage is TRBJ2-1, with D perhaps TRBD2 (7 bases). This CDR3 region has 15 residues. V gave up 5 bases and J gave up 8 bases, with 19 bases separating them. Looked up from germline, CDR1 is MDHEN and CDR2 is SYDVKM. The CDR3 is CASSDIRGGLDEQFF. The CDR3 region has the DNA TGTGCCAGCAGTGACATCAGGGGAGGGTTGGATGAGCAGTTCTTC.

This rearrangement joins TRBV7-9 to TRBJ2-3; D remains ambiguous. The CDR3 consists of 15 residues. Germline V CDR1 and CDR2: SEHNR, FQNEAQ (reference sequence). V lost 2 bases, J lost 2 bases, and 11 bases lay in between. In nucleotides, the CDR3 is TGTGCCAGCAGCTTAAACGGCGGAGACACAGATACGCAGTATTTT. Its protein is CASSLNGGDTDTQYF.

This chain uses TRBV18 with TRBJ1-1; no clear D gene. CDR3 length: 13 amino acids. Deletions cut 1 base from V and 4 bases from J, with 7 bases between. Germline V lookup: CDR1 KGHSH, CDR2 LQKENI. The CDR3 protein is CASSPQGGTEAFF. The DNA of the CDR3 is TGTGCCAGCTCACCACAAGGTGGCACTGAAGCTTTCTTT.

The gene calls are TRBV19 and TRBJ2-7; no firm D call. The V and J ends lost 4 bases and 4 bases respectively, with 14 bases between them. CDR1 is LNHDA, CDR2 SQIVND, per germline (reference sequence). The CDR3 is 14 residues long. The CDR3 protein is CASSKGPGSYEQYF. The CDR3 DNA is TGTGCCAGTAGTAAGGGCCCCGGATCGTACGAGCAGTACTTC.

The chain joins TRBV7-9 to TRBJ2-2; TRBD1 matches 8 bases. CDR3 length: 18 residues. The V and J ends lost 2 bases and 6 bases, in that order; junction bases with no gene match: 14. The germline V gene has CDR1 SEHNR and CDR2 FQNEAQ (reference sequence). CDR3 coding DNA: TGTGCCAGCAGCTTATGGAGTAGCGGACAGGGTCGTCCCGGGGAGCTGTTTTTT. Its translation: CASSLWSSGQGRPGELFF.

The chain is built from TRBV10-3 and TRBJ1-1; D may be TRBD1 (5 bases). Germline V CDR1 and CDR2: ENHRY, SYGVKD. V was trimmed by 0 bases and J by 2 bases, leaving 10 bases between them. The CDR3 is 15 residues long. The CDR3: CAISESVDSNTEAFF. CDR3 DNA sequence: TGTGCCATCAGTGAGTCGGTCGACAGCAACACTGAAGCTTTCTTT.

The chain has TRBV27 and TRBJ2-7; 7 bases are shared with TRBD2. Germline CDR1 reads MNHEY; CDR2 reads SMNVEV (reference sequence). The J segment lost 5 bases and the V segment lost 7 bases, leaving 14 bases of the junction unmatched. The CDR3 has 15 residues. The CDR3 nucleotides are TGTGCCAGCAATGCCAGCGGGAAAGGCAGGAACGAGCAGTACTTC. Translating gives CASNASGKGRNEQYF.

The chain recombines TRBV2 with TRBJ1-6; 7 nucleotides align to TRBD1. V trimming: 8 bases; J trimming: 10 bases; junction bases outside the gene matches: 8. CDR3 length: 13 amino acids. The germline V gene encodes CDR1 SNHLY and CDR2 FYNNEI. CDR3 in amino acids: CASRQGGSSPLHF. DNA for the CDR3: TGTGCCAGCCGACAGGGAGGAAGCTCACCCCTCCACTTT.

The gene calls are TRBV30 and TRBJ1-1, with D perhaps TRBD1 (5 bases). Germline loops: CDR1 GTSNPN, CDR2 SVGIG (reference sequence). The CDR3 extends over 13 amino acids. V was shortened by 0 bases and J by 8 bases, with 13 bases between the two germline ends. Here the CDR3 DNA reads TGTGCCTGGAGTGTAAACTCGGGGACCGAAGCTTTCTTT. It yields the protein CAWSVNSGTEAFF.

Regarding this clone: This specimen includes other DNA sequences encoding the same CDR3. The CDR3 bases are TGTGCCAGCAGCGTAGAGGGCTTGAGCAATCAGCCCCAGCATTTT. Residues: CASSVEGLSNQPQHF. The chain has TRBV9 and TRBJ1-5; no reliable D call. Between the trimmed V and J ends, which lost 0 bases and 1 base, there was a span of 8 bases. This CDR3 has 15 amino acids. CDR1 SGDLS and CDR2 YYNGEE come from the germline V gene.

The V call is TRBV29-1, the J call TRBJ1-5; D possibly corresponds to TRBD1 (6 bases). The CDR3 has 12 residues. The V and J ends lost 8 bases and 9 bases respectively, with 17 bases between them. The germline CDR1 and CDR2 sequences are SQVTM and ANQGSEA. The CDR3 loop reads CSTYSGDGPQHF. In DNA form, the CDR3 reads TGCAGCACATATTCAGGGGATGGGCCCCAGCATTTT.

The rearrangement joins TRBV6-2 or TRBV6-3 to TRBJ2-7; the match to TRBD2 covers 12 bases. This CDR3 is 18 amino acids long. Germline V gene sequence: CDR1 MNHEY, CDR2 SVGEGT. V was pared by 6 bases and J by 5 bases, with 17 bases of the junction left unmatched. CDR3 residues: CASSIWTSGIFGYHEQYF. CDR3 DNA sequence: TGTGCCAGCAGCATATGGACTAGCGGGATTTTTGGCTACCACGAGCAGTACTTC.

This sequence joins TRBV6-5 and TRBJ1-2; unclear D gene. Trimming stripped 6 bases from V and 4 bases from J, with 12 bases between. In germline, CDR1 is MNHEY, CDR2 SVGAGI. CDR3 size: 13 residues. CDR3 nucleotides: TGTGCCAGCAGATCCGTGAGGGCCTATGGCTACACCTTC. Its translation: CASRSVRAYGYTF.

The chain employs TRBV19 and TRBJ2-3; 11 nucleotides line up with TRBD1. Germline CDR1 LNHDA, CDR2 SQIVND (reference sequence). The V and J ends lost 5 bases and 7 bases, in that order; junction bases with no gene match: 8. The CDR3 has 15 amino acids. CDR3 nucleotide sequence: TGTGCCAGTAGTCTCTCCGGGACAGGGGGAAATACGCAGTATTTT. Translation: CASSLSGTGGNTQYF.

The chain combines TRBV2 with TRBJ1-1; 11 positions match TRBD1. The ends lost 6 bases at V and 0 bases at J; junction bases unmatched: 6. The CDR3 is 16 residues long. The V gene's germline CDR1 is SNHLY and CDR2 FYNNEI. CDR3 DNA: TGTGCCAGCAGCGCTCGGACAGGGGGCCTGAACACTGAAGCTTTCTTT. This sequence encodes CASSARTGGLNTEAFF.

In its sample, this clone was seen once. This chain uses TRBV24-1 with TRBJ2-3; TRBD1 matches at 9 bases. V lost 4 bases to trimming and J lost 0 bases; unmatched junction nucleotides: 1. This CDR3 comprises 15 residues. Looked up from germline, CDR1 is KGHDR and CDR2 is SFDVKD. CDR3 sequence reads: CATSEQGASTDTQYF. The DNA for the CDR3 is TGTGCCACCAGTGAACAGGGGGCTAGCACAGATACGCAGTATTTT.

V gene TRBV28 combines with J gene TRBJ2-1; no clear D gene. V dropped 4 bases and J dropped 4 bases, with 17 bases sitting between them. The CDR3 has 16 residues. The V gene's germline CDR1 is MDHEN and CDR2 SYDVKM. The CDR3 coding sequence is TGTGCCAGCAGTTCAATTCGTACGAACCTTTACAATGAGCAGTTCTTC. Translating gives CASSSIRTNLYNEQFF.

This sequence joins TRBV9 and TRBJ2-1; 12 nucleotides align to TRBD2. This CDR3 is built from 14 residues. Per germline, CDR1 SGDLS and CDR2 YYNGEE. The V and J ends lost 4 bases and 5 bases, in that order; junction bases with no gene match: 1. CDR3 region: CASSPSGGDNEQFF. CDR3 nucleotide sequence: TGTGCCAGCAGCCCTAGCGGGGGGGACAATGAGCAGTTCTTC.

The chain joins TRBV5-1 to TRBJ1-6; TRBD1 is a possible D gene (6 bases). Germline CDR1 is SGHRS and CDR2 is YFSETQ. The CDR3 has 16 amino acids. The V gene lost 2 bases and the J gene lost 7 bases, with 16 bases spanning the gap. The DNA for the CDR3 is TGCGCCAGCAGCTTTCAAAGCGGACAGACGAATTCACCCCTCCACTTT. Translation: CASSFQSGQTNSPLHF.

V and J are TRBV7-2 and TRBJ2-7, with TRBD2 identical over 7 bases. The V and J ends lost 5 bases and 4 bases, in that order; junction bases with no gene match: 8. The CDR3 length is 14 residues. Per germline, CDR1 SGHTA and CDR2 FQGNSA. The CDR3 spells CASSLTSAGYEQYF. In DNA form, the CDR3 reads TGTGCCAGCAGCCTCACTAGCGCTGGGTACGAGCAGTACTTC.